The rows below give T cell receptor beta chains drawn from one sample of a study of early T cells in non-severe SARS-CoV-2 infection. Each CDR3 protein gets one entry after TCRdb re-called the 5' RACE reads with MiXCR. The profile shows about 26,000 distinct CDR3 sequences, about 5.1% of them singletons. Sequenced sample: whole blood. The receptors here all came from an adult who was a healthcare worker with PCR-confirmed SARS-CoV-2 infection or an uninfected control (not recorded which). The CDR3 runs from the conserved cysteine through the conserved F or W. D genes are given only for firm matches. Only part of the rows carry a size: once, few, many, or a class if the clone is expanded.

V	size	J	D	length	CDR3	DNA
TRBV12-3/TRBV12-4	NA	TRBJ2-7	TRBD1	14	CASSHQGTAYEQYF	TGTGCCAGCAGCCACCAAGGGACAGCCTACGAGCAGTACTTC
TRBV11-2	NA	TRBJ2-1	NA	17	CASSFGRGPTTYNEQFF	TGTGCCAGCAGCTTCGGGCGGGGCCCTACAACCTACAATGAGCAGTTCTTC
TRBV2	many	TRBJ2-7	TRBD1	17	CASSEWGETGDSYEQYF	TGTGCCAGCAGTGAATGGGGGGAGACAGGGGACTCCTACGAGCAGTACTTC
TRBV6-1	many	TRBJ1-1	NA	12	CASSHIGTEAFF	TGTGCCAGCAGCCACATAGGCACTGAAGCTTTCTTT
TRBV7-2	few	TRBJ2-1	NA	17	CASSLVGRSYSYNEQFF	TGTGCCAGCAGCTTAGTCGGGCGGTCTTACTCCTACAATGAGCAGTTCTTC
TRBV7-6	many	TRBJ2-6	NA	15	CASSLDRSGANVLTF	TGTGCCAGCAGCTTGGATCGCTCTGGGGCCAACGTCCTGACTTTC
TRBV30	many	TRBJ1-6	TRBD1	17	CAWVEPGQGRMDSPLHF	TGTGCCTGGGTTGAACCGGGACAGGGTAGGATGGATTCACCCCTCCACTTT
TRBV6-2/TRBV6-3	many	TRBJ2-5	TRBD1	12	CASNRDRETQYF	TGTGCCAGCAACCGGGACAGAGAGACCCAGTACTTC
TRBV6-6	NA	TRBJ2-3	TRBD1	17	CASTYMALTGQDQTQYF	TGTGCCAGCACCTATATGGCGCTGACGGGACAGGACCAAACGCAGTATTTT
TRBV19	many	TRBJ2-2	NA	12	CASSIWMGELFF	TGTGCCAGTAGTATATGGATGGGGGAGCTGTTTTTT
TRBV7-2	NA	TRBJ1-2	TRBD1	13	CASGKQGAIGYTF	TGTGCCAGCGGGAAACAGGGGGCAATAGGCTACACCTTC
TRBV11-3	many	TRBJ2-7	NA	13	CASSLAGTYEQYF	TGTGCCAGCAGCTTAGCAGGGACCTACGAGCAGTACTTC
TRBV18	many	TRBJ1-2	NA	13	CASSPPQATGYTF	TGTGCCAGCTCACCACCACAGGCCACCGGCTACACCTTC
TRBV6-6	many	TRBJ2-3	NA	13	CASSETLTDTQYF	TGTGCCAGCAGTGAGACCCTCACAGATACGCAGTATTTT
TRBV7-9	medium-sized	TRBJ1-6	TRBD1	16	CASSKRQGGYNSPLHF	TGTGCCAGCAGCAAACGACAGGGAGGCTATAATTCACCCCTCCACTTT
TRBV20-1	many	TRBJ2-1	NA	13	CSASGSSYNEQFF	TGCAGTGCTAGTGGGAGCTCCTACAATGAGCAGTTCTTC
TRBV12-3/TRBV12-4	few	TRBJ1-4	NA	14	CASSLRRKGEKLFF	TGTGCCAGCAGTTTACGACGAAAGGGTGAAAAACTGTTTTTT
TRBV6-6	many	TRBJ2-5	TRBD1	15	CASSYSGQLEETQYF	TGTGCCAGCAGTTACTCGGGACAGTTAGAAGAGACCCAGTACTTC
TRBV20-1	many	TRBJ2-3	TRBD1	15	CSARKGGDNGDTQYF	TGCAGTGCTAGAAAAGGGGGCGACAACGGAGATACGCAGTATTTT
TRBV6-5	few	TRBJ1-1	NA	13	CASSPSGITEAFF	TGTGCCAGCAGTCCCTCCGGGATCACTGAAGCTTTCTTT
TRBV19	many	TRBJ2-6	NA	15	CASSANSAGANVLTF	TGTGCCAGTAGTGCCAACAGTGCTGGGGCCAACGTCCTGACTTTC
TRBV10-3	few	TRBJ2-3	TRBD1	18	CAISAPPRDRDITDTQYF	TGTGCCATCAGTGCTCCCCCCAGAGACAGGGATATCACAGATACGCAGTATTTT
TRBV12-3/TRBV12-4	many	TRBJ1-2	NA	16	CASSLAVGGADYGYTF	TGTGCCAGCAGTTTAGCGGTGGGGGGCGCGGACTATGGCTACACCTTC
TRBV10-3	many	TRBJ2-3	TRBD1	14	CAIRQGRGPDTQYF	TGTGCCATCAGACAGGGTAGGGGGCCAGATACGCAGTATTTT
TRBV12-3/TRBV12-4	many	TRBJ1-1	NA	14	CASRGAGLNTEAFF	TGTGCCAGCAGGGGGGCCGGGCTGAACACTGAAGCTTTCTTT
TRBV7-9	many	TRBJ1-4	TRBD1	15	CASSFVRGRDEKLFF	TGTGCCAGCAGCTTCGTCAGGGGGCGGGATGAAAAACTGTTTTTT
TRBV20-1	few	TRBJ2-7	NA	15	CSARDSERVAYEQYF	TGCAGTGCTAGAGATTCGGAGCGGGTGGCCTACGAGCAGTACTTC
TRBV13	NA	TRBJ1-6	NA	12	CASSLSHSPLHF	TGTGCCAGCAGCCTTTCGCATTCACCCCTCCACTTT
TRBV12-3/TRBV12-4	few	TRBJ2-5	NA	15	CASSREPATSGTQYF	TGTGCCAGCAGTCGGGAGCCAGCTACAAGTGGGACCCAGTACTTC
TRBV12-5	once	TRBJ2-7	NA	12	CASGLVERKQYF	TGTGCTAGTGGTTTGGTAGAACGCAAGCAGTACTTC
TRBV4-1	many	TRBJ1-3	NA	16	CASSQGAGSSGNTIYF	TGCGCCAGCAGCCAGGGGGCCGGGAGCTCTGGAAACACCATATATTTT
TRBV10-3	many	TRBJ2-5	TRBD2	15	CAISPGTRVQETQYF	TGTGCCATCAGCCCCGGGACTAGAGTACAAGAGACCCAGTACTTC
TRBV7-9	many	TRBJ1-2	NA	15	CASSLAGSGLHGYTF	TGTGCCAGCAGCTTAGCCGGGTCAGGGTTGCATGGCTACACCTTC
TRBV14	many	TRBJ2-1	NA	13	CASSQPGLGEQFF	TGTGCCAGCAGCCAGCCGGGACTGGGGGAGCAGTTCTTC
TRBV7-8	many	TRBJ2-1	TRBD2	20	CASSRRQLAGYRSSYNEQFF	TGTGCCAGCAGCCGGAGACAACTAGCGGGGTACCGAAGCTCCTACAATGAGCAGTTCTTC